A single sample is the source of the 21 T cell receptor beta chains below, sequenced in a study of shared clonotypes between healthy human individuals. Generated by immunoSEQ multiplex PCR, the TCRdb table keeps only in-frame clones and is missing some. Of 2 million to 3 million clones in the sample, more than 85% were seen once. What was sequenced was naive CD4+ T cells from PBMCs. As for subset: CD45RA+ positively selected. Receptors originate from a young man in good health. Some clones in this sample may be carry-over from other donors' samples.

The chain joins TRBV9 to TRBJ2-3, with 8 bases aligning to TRBD2. The germline V gene has CDR1 SGDLS and CDR2 YYNGEE. The CDR3 loop spans 16 amino acids. Trimming took 1 base from V and 2 from J; bases not matched to a gene: 6. CDR3 nucleotide sequence: TGTGCCAGCAGCGTACCGGGGGGGGAGCCCACAGATACGCAGTATTTT. Its protein is CASSVPGGEPTDTQYF.

This clone appeared once. The V gene is TRBV28, the J gene TRBJ1-5; TRBD1 might be the D (6 bases). The V end lost 4 bases, the J end lost 6 bases, and 19 bases lay between the germline ends. The CDR3 totals 16 residues. Looked up from germline, CDR1 is MDHEN and CDR2 is SYDVKM. The CDR3 nucleotides are TGTGCCAGCAGTTCGCCCCACAGGGAGGATAGTCAGCCCCAGCATTTT. Translating gives CASSSPHREDSQPQHF.

V gene TRBV7-2 combines with J gene TRBJ2-5; D is ambiguous. The CDR3 extends over 13 amino acids. V lost 3 bases, J lost 4 bases, and 9 bases lay in between. CDR1 and CDR2 (germline): SGHTA, FQGNSA. CDR3 nucleotide sequence: TGTGCCAGCAGCTTGGGGATGGGAGAGACCCAGTACTTC. This sequence encodes CASSLGMGETQYF.

The chain couples TRBV7-3 to TRBJ2-3, with D tentatively TRBD1 (5 bases). The CDR3 contains 16 residues. The germline gives CDR1 SGHTA, CDR2 FQGTGA. V was shortened by 2 bases and J by 2 bases, with 14 bases between the two germline ends. The CDR3 here is CASSLGAASLTDTQYF. The CDR3 DNA reads as TGTGCCAGCAGCTTAGGGGCGGCCAGCCTCACAGATACGCAGTATTTT.

This clone has a handful of counts. The same CDR3 also results from other DNA sequences found in this sample. The chain joins TRBV7-9 to TRBJ1-1; D is uncertain. The CDR3 is 12 amino acids. Trimming shortened V by 3 bases and J by 2 bases, and 4 bases separated the two germline ends. CDR1 is SEHNR and CDR2 is FQNEAQ in the germline V gene (reference sequence). CDR3 DNA: TGTGCCAGCAGCTTCCCTAACACTGAAGCTTTCTTT. It is translated as CASSFPNTEAFF. Full variable domain (rest looked up from reference TRBV7-9 and TRBJ1-1): DTGVSQNPRHKITKRGQNVTFRCDPISEHNRLYWYRQTLGQGPEFLTYFQNEAQLEKSRLLSDRFSAERPKGSFSTLEIQRTEQGDSAMYLCASSFPNTEAFFGQGTRLTVV.

The V call is TRBV9, the J call TRBJ2-3; D may be TRBD1 or TRBD2 (5 bases each). The CDR3 consists of 15 residues. V lost 1 base and J lost 4, with 13 bases in between. From germline, CDR1 is SGDLS and CDR2 YYNGEE. CDR3 coding DNA: TGTGCCAGCAGCGTACTGAGTACGGGGCCAGATACGCAGTATTTT. It is translated as CASSVLSTGPDTQYF.

As concerns this clone: The sample carries other DNA sequences with the same CDR3. The chain uses TRBV5-6 and TRBJ1-2; weak D call: TRBD1 (5 bases). This CDR3 has 12 amino acids. Trimming shortened V by 4 bases and J by 2 bases, and 6 bases separated the two germline ends. From germline, CDR1 is SGHDT and CDR2 YYEEEE. The CDR3 here is CASSRGNYGYTF. CDR3 coding DNA: TGTGCCAGCAGCCGGGGCAACTATGGCTACACCTTC.

The CDR3 region has the DNA TGTGCCAGCAGCCCCGGCGGGACAGGGGGAGAGACCCAGTACTTC. Translation: CASSPGGTGGETQYF. The chain is built from TRBV11-2 and TRBJ2-5; the match to TRBD1 covers 11 bases. The germline V gene has CDR1 SGHAT and CDR2 FQNNGV. V dropped 5 bases and J dropped 4; count of bases not matched to a gene: 6. CDR3 length equals 15 residues. The complete variable domain, with remaining parts taken from reference TRBV11-2 and TRBJ2-5, reads EAGVAQSPRYKIIEKRQSVAFWCNPISGHATLYWYQQILGQGPKLLIQFQNNGVVDDSQLPKDRFSAERLKGVDSTLKIQPAKLEDSAVYLCASSPGGTGGETQYFGPGTRLLVL.

The chain recombines TRBV28 with TRBJ1-4, with a tentative D call TRBD1 (5 bases). Trimming took 5 bases from V and 4 from J, leaving 11 bases between them. Looked up from germline, CDR1 is MDHEN and CDR2 is SYDVKM. The length of the CDR3 is 14 residues. CDR3 sequence reads: CASSLGRFNEKLFF. The CDR3 region has the DNA TGTGCCAGCAGTCTGGGACGGTTTAATGAAAAACTGTTTTTT.

As for this clone: The junction departs from the called germline gene at one end, perhaps through a read error. The CDR3 loop reads CASSPGQETYGQYF. DNA for the CDR3: TGCGCCAGCAGCCCTGGACAGGAGACCTACGGGCAGTACTTC. J is TRBJ2-7 and V is TRBV5-1; TRBD1 aligns across 7 bases. There are 14 residues in the CDR3. From germline, CDR1 is SGHRS and CDR2 YFSETQ. Combining the CDR3 with reference TRBV5-1 and TRBJ2-7 gives the whole variable domain KAGVTQTPRYLIKTRGQQVTLSCSPISGHRSVSWYQQTPGQGLQFLFEYFSETQRNKGNFPGRFSGRQFSNSRSEMNVSTLELGDSALYLCASSPGQETYGQYFGPGTRLTVT.

The chain employs TRBV6-5 and TRBJ2-2, with 8 bases aligning to TRBD1. The CDR3 totals 14 residues. The germline gives CDR1 MNHEY, CDR2 SVGAGI. Trimming took 5 bases from V and 4 from J; bases not matched to a gene: 3. In DNA form, the CDR3 reads TGTGCCAGCAGTGCGGACAGGGCCACCGGGGAGCTGTTTTTT. Protein sequence: CASSADRATGELFF.

V is TRBV6-4 and J is TRBJ2-1, with 10 bases fitting TRBD1. CDR1 and CDR2 from the germline V gene are MRHNA and SNTAGT. This CDR3 region has 16 residues. The V gene end was trimmed by 4 bases and the J gene end by 8 bases; junction bases not matched to a gene: 11. This CDR3 reads CASSGWDRGIGDEQFF. Written as DNA, the CDR3 is TGTGCCAGCAGTGGCTGGGACAGGGGCATCGGGGATGAGCAGTTCTTC.

The V gene is TRBV7-9, the J gene TRBJ2-7, with D hard to call. This CDR3 spans 13 amino acids. V dropped 2 bases and J dropped 2 bases, with 7 bases sitting between them. Germline V gene lookup returns CDR1 SEHNR and CDR2 FQNEAQ (reference sequence). This CDR3 is CASSLTGPYEQYF. In DNA, the CDR3 is TGTGCCAGCAGCTTAACTGGACCCTACGAGCAGTACTTC.

The chain recombines TRBV28 with TRBJ2-5; D is unclear. The better agreement between TRBJ2-7 and the DNA end casts doubt on the J call. This CDR3 is 11 amino acids long. Germline lookup yields CDR1 MDHEN and CDR2 SYDVKM. The chain's CDR3 is CASSSLYEQYF. CDR3 sequence (DNA): TGTGCCAGCAGTTCCCTCTACGAGCAGTACTTC.

The genes are TRBV5-6 and TRBJ2-3, with TRBD1 identical over 7 bases. V trimming: 1 base; J trimming: 7 bases; junction bases outside the gene matches: 12. Germline V gives CDR1 SGHDT, CDR2 YYEEEE. The CDR3 consists of 16 residues. This CDR3 is CASSLLGTEGAYTQYF. In nucleotides, the CDR3 is TGTGCCAGCAGCTTGCTCGGGACAGAAGGGGCGTATACGCAGTATTTT.

V usage is TRBV28 and J usage is TRBJ2-7, with D hard to call. Per germline, CDR1 MDHEN and CDR2 SYDVKM. The V end lost 0 bases, the J end lost 6 bases, and 6 bases lay between the germline ends. This CDR3 region has 12 residues. In DNA, the CDR3 is TGTGCCAGCAGTTTATGGGGCGGCGAGCAGTACTTC. This translates into CASSLWGGEQYF.

The J gene is TRBJ2-7, the V gene TRBV4-2; 14 bases are a match to TRBD2. CDR3 size: 15 residues. Unmatched junction bases numbered 4, after V lost 4 bases and J lost 5 bases. CDR1 LGHNA and CDR2 YNFKEQ come from the germline V gene. The CDR3 region is CASSLGLAGEDEQYF. CDR3 bases: TGTGCCAGCAGCCTGGGACTAGCGGGAGAGGACGAGCAGTACTTC.

CDR3 DNA sequence: TGTGCCAGCGGGTCGAATACAGATACGCAGTATTTT. Translated, it gives CASGSNTDTQYF. The chain is built from TRBV2 and TRBJ2-3; D is undetermined. The CDR3 has 12 amino acids. Per the germline V gene, CDR1 is SNHLY and CDR2 is FYNNEI. V was cut by 8 bases and J by 3 bases, with 9 bases left in between.

The rearrangement links TRBV28 to TRBJ2-2; the D gene is possibly TRBD1 (6 bases). Trimming shortened V by 1 base and J by 4 bases, and 16 bases separated the two germline ends. The CDR3 has 17 residues. CDR1 and CDR2 from the germline V gene are MDHEN and SYDVKM. CDR3 residues: CASSLYPQGTSTGELFF. CDR3 in DNA: TGTGCCAGCAGTTTATACCCCCAGGGGACCAGCACCGGGGAGCTGTTTTTT.

V and J are TRBV5-1 and TRBJ2-7; no definite D call. The germline V gene encodes CDR1 SGHRS and CDR2 YFSETQ. CDR3 length: 13 residues. Between the trimmed V and J ends, which lost 1 base and 2 bases, there was a span of 7 bases. In nucleotides, the CDR3 is TGCGCCAGCAGCTTGAGTAGCACCTACGAGCAGTACTTC. Its protein is CASSLSSTYEQYF.

This clone has a single count. The chain uses TRBV7-9 and TRBJ1-4, with 7 bases lining up with TRBD1. The ends lost 5 bases at V and 4 bases at J; junction bases unmatched: 4. The CDR3 covers 14 residues. Germline CDR1 reads SEHNR; CDR2 reads FQNEAQ (reference sequence). The CDR3 loop reads CASSGTVFNEKLFF. The DNA for the CDR3 is TGTGCCAGCAGCGGGACAGTTTTTAATGAAAAACTGTTTTTT.